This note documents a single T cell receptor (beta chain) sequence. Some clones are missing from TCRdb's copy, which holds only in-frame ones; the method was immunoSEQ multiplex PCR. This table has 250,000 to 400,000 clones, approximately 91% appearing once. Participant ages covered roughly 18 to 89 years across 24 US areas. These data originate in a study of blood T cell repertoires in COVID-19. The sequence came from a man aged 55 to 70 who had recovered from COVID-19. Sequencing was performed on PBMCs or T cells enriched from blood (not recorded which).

In DNA, the CDR3 is TGTGCCAGCAGTTCGGGACAGGCCTCTGGGGCCAACGTCCTGACTTTC. Residues: CASSSGQASGANVLTF. This chain joins TRBV6-5 and TRBJ2-6, with 8 bases fitting TRBD1. Germline V gene lookup returns CDR1 MNHEY and CDR2 SVGAGI. Trimming cost V 4 bases and J 0 bases; bases outside gene matches: 2. The CDR3 sequence is 16 residues long.